Listed below are T cell receptor beta chains from one sample, sequenced in a study of blood T cell repertoires in COVID-19. Using immunoSEQ multiplex PCR, the repertoire was profiled, and TCRdb retains in-frame clones only, with some absent. The sample lists about 110,000 clones; about 80% were seen once. Specimen: peripheral blood. The origin of the receptors is a woman between 65 and 79 years old with acute or convalescent COVID-19. The CDR3 runs from the conserved cysteine through the conserved F or W. D genes are given only for firm matches.

D gene: -; V gene: TRBV7-9; J gene: TRBJ2-2; CDR3 protein: CASSSGFSNTGELFF; CDR3 DNA: TGTGCCAGCAGCTCAGGGTTTTCGAACACCGGGGAGCTGTTTTTT
D gene: -; V gene: TRBV28; J gene: TRBJ1-5; CDR3 protein: CASSFRGFSNQPQHF; CDR3 DNA: TGTGCCAGCAGTTTTCGCGGATTTAGCAATCAGCCCCAGCATTTT
D gene: TRBD1; V gene: TRBV3-1/TRBV3-2; J gene: TRBJ1-1; CDR3 protein: CASSQDRTGTRGTEAFF; CDR3 DNA: TGTGCCAGCAGCCAAGATCGGACAGGGACCCGAGGCACTGAAGCTTTCTTT
D gene: -; V gene: TRBV28; J gene: TRBJ1-5; CDR3 protein: CASSLSYRVGSNQPQHF; CDR3 DNA: TGTGCCAGCAGTTTATCCTACAGGGTCGGCAGCAATCAGCCCCAGCATTTT
D gene: TRBD1; V gene: TRBV7-2; J gene: TRBJ1-6; CDR3 protein: CASSKFGTENSPLHF; CDR3 DNA: TGTGCCAGCAGCAAGTTCGGGACAGAAAATTCACCCCTCCACTTT
D gene: -; V gene: TRBV29-1; J gene: TRBJ1-4; CDR3 protein: CSAGGRVTNEKLFF; CDR3 DNA: TGCAGCGCTGGGGGGAGGGTGACTAATGAAAAACTGTTTTTT
D gene: TRBD1; V gene: TRBV7-3; J gene: TRBJ1-5; CDR3 protein: CASSQGTGVQPQHF; CDR3 DNA: TGTGCCAGCAGTCAGGGGACAGGGGTCCAGCCCCAGCATTTT
D gene: -; V gene: TRBV6-2/TRBV6-3; J gene: TRBJ1-3; CDR3 protein: CASSYMGPVMGTGNTIYF; CDR3 DNA: TGTGCCAGCAGTTATATGGGGCCTGTGATGGGGACTGGAAACACCATATATTTT
D gene: -; V gene: TRBV3-1/TRBV3-2; J gene: TRBJ2-5; CDR3 protein: CASSLGVGQETQYF; CDR3 DNA: TGTGCCAGCAGCCTCGGGGTGGGACAAGAGACCCAGTACTTC
D gene: -; V gene: TRBV21-1; J gene: TRBJ2-1; CDR3 protein: CASSEREGQNEQFF; CDR3 DNA: TGTGCCAGCAGCGAGCGGGAGGGCCAGAATGAGCAGTTCTTC
D gene: TRBD1; V gene: TRBV5-6; J gene: TRBJ1-2; CDR3 protein: CASSLPGGMGNYGYTF; CDR3 DNA: TGTGCCAGCAGCTTGCCAGGGGGCATGGGTAACTATGGCTACACCTTC
D gene: -; V gene: TRBV28; J gene: TRBJ1-4; CDR3 protein: CASSAPRGRNEKLFF; CDR3 DNA: TGTGCCAGCAGTGCCCCTAGAGGGCGGAATGAAAAACTGTTTTTT
D gene: -; V gene: TRBV20-1; J gene: TRBJ2-7; CDR3 protein: CSAAEAYEQYF; CDR3 DNA: TGCAGTGCTGCAGAGGCCTACGAGCAGTACTTC
D gene: -; V gene: TRBV7-2; J gene: TRBJ2-5; CDR3 protein: CASSLHEGGQETQYF; CDR3 DNA: TGTGCCAGCAGCTTACATGAGGGGGGGCAAGAGACCCAGTACTTC
D gene: -; V gene: TRBV3-1/TRBV3-2; J gene: TRBJ1-6; CDR3 protein: CASSQKGNSPLHF; CDR3 DNA: TGTGCCAGCAGCCAAAAGGGGAATTCACCCCTCCACTTT
D gene: -; V gene: TRBV25-1; J gene: TRBJ2-1; CDR3 protein: CASSAQASLLYNEQFF; CDR3 DNA: TGTGCCAGCAGTGCTCAGGCTTCCCTCCTATACAATGAGCAGTTCTTC
D gene: -; V gene: TRBV18; J gene: TRBJ1-1; CDR3 protein: CASSYKAQANTEAFF; CDR3 DNA: TGTGCCAGCTCTTACAAAGCACAGGCGAACACTGAAGCTTTCTTT